This TCR beta chain was recovered during a study of resident and recirculating memory T cells in vitiligo. In the study overall: Each patient gave two lesional and two nonlesional epidermal shave biopsies, plus PBMCs.

The germline CDR1 and CDR2 sequences are SGHKS and YYEKEE (reference sequence). V was clipped by 2 bases and J by 4 bases; unmatched bases: 5. The CDR3 runs to 14 residues. Stability required unchanged lesions during the previous 6 months. Confetti depigmentation, marking active vitiligo, was absent in these patients. Patients who had received treatment within the previous three months were excluded. Produced via immunoSEQ multiplex PCR; TCRdb's table is partial and in-frame only. The sample has roughly 42,000 clones, about nine tenths seen once. This rearrangement joins TRBV5-5 to TRBJ2-7, with TRBD2 matching 8 bases. The material sequenced was blood. The receptor comes from a male donor with vitiligo. CDR3 bases: TGTGCCAGCAGCTTAGCGGGGGCAATGTACGAGCAGTACTTC. This sequence encodes CASSLAGAMYEQYF.